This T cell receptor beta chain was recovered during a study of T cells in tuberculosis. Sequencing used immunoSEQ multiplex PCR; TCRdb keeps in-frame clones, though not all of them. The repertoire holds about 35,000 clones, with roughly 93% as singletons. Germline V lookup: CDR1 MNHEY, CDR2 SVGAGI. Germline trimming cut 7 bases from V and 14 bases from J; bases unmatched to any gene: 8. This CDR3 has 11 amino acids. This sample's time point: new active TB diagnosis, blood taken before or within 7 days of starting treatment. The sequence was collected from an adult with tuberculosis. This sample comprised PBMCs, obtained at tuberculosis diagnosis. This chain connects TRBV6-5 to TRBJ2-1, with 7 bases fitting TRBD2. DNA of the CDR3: TGTGCCAGCAATCAGGGAGGGCCGGAGTTCTTC. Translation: CASNQGGPEFF.